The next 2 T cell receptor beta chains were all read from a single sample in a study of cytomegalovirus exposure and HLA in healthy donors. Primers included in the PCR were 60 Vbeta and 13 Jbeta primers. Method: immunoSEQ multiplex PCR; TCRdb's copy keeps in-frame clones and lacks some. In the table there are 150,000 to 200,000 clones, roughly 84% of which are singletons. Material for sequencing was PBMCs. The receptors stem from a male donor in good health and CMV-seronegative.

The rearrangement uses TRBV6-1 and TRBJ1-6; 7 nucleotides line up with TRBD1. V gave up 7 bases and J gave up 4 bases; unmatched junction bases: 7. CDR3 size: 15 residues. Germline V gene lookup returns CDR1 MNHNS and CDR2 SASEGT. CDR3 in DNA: TGTGCCAGCAATCTATCGGGACAGTATAATTCACCCCTCCACTTT. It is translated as CASNLSGQYNSPLHF.

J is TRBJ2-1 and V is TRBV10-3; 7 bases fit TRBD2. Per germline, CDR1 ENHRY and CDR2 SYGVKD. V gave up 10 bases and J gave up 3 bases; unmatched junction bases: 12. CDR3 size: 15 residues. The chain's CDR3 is CATGRKTTVYNEQFF. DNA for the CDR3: TGTGCCACCGGGAGGAAAACCACTGTCTACAATGAGCAGTTCTTC.